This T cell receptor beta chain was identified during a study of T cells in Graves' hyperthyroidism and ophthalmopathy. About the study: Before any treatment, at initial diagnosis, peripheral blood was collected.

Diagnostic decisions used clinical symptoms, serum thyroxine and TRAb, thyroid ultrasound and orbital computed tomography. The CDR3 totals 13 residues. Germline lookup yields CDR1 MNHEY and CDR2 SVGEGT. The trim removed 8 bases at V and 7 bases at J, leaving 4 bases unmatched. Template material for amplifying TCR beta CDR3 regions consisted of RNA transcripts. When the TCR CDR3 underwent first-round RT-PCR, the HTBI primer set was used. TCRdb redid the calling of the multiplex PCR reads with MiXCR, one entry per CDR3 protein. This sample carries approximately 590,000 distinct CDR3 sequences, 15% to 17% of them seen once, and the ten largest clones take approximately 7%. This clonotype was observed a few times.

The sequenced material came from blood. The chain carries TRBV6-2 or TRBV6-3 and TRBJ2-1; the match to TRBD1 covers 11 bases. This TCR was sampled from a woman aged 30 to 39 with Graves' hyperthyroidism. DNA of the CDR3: TGTGCCAGCCGTGGGACAGGGGGTAATGAGCAGTTCTTC. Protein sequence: CASRGTGGNEQFF.